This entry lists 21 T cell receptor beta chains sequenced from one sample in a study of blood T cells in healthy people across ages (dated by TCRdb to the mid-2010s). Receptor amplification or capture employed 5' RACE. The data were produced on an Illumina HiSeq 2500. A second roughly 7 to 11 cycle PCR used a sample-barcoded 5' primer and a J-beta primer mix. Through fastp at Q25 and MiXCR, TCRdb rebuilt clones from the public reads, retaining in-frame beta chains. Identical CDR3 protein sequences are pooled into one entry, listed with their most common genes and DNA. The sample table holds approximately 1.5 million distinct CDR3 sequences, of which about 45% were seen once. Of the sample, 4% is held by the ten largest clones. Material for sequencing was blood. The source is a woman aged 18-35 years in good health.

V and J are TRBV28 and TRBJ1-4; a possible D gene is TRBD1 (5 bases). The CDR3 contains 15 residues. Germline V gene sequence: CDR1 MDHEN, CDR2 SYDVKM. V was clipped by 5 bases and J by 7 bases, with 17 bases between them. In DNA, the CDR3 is TGTGCCAGCAGTGACAATAGAGGGACGGGTGAAAAACTGTTTTTT. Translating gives CASSDNRGTGEKLFF.

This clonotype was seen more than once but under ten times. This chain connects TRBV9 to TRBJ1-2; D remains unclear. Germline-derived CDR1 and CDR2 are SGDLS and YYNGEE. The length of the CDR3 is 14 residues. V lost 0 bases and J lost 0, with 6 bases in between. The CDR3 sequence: CASSVDITNYGYTF. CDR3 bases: TGTGCCAGCAGCGTAGACATTACTAACTATGGCTACACCTTC.

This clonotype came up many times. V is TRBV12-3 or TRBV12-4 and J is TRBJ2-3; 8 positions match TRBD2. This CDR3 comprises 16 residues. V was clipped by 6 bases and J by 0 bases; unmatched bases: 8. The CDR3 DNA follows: TGTGCCAGCAGCCTGGATATAGCGGGGAGCACAGATACGCAGTATTTT. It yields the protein CASSLDIAGSTDTQYF.

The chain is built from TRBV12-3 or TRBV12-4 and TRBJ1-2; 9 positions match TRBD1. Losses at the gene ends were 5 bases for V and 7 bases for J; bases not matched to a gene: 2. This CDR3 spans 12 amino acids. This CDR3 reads CASSGQGCGYTF. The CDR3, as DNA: TGTGCCAGCAGTGGACAGGGGTGTGGCTACACCTTC.

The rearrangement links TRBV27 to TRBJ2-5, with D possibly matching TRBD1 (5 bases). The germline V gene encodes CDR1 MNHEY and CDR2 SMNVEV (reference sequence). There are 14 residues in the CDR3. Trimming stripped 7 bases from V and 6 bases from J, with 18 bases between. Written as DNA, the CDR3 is TGTGCCAGCACTAGTGTAGGGGCGGTGAAGACCCAGTACTTC. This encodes CASTSVGAVKTQYF.

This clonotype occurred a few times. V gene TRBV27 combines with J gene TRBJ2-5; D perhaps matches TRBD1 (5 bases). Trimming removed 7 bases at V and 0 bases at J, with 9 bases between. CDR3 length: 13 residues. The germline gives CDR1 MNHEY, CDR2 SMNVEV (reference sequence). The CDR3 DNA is TGTGCCAGCAAGGGGTCGAACCAAGAGACCCAGTACTTC. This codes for CASKGSNQETQYF.

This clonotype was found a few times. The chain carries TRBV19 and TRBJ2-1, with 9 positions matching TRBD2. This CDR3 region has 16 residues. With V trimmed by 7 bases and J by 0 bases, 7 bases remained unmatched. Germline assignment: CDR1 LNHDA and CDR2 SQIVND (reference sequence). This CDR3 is CASKGGLAFSYNEQFF. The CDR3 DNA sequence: TGTGCCAGTAAGGGAGGACTAGCGTTCTCCTACAATGAGCAGTTCTTC.

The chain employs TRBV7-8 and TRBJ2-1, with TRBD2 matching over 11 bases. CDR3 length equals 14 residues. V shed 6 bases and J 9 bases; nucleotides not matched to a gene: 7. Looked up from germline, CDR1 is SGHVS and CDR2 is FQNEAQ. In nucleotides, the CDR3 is TGTGCCAGCAGGAGACTAGCGGGGATTTCTGAGCAGTTCTTC. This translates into CASRRLAGISEQFF.

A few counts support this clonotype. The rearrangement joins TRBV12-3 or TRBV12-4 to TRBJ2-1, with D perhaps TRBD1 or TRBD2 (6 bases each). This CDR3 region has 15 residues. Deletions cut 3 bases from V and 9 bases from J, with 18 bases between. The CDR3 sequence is CASSFGGPRSGEQFF. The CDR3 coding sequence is TGTGCCAGCAGTTTTGGGGGGCCACGCAGTGGTGAGCAGTTCTTC.

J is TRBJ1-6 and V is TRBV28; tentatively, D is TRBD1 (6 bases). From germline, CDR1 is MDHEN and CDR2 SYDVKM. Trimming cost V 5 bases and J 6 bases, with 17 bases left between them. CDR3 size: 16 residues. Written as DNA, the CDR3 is TGTGCCAGCAGTCCCCAGGTCCAGGGGCGTAATTCACCCCTCCACTTT. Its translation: CASSPQVQGRNSPLHF.

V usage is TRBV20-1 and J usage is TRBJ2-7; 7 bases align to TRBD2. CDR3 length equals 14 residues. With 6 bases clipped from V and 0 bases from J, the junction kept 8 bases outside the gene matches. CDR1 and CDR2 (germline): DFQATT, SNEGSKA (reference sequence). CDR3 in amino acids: CSASTSRRSYEQYF. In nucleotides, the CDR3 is TGCAGTGCGTCGACTAGCAGGCGCTCCTACGAGCAGTACTTC.

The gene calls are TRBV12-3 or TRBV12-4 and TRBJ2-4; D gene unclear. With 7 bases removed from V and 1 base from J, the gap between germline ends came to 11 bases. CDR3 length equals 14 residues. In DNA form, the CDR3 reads TGTGCCAGCAACTACCTAGGCGCCAAAAACATTCAGTACTTC. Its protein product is CASNYLGAKNIQYF.

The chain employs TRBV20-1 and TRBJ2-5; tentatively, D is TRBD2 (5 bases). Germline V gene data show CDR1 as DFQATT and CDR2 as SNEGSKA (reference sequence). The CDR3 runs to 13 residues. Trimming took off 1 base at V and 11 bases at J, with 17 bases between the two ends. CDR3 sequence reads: CSARGPSNREQYF. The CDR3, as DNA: TGCAGTGCTAGAGGTCCTAGCAACCGTGAGCAGTACTTC.

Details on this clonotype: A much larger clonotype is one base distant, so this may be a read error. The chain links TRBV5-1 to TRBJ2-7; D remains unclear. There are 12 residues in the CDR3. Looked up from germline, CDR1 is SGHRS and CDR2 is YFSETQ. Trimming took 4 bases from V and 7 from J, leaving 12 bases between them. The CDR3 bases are TGCGCCAGCAGCCACACATACAATGAGCAGTACTTC. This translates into CASSHTYNEQYF.

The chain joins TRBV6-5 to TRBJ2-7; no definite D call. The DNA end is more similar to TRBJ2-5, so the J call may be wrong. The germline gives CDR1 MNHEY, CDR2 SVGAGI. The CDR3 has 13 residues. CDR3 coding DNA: TGTGCCAGCCGGCTTGGGCCTTGGGAGACCCAGTACTTC. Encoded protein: CASRLGPWETQYF.

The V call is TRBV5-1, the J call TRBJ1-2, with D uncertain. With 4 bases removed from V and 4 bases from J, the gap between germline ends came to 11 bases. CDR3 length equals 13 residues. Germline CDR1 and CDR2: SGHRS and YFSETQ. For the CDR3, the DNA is TGCGCCAGCAGCCCGGCCACTCGCTATGGCTACACCTTC. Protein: CASSPATRYGYTF.

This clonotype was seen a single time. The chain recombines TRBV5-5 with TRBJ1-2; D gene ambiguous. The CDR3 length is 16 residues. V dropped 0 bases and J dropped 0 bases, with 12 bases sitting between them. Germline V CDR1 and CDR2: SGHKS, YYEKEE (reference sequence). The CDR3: CASSLGPDVANYGYTF. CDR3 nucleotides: TGTGCCAGCAGCTTGGGACCAGACGTGGCTAACTATGGCTACACCTTC. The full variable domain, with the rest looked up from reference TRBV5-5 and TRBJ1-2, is DAGVTQSPTHLIKTRGQQVTLRCSPISGHKSVSWYQQVLGQGPQFIFQYYEKEERGRGNFPDRFSARQFPNYSSELNVNALLLGDSALYLCASSLGPDVANYGYTFGSGTRLTVV.

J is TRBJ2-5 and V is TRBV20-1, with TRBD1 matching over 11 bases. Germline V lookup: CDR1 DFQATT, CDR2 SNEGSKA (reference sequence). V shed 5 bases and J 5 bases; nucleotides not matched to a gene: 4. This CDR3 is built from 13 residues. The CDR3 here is CSAGTGGDETQYF. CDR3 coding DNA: TGCAGTGCTGGGACAGGGGGGGATGAGACCCAGTACTTC.

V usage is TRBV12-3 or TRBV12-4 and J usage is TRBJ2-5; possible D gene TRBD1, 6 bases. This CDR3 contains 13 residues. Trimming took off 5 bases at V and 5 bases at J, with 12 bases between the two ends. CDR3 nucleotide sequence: TGTGCCAGCAGTGTAGACAGGCGGGAGACCCAGTACTTC. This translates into CASSVDRRETQYF.

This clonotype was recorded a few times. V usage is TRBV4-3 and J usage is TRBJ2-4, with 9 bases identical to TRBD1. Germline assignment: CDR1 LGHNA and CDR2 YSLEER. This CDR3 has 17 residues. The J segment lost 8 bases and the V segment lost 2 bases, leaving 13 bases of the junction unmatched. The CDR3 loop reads CASSQIHPGQGFDIQYF. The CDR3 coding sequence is TGCGCCAGCAGCCAAATTCACCCGGGACAGGGATTTGACATTCAGTACTTC.

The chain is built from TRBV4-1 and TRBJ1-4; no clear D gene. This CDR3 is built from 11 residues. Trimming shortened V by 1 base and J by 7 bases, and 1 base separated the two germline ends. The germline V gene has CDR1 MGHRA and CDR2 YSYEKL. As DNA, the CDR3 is TGCGCCAGCAGCCAAGCTGAAAAACTGTTTTTT. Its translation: CASSQAEKLFF.